Listed below are T cell receptor beta chains from one sample, sequenced in a study of blood T cell repertoires in COVID-19. The table came from immunoSEQ multiplex PCR; TCRdb's copy has only in-frame clones and leaves some out. The sample carries approximately 100,000 clones, under 85% recorded once. Sequencing was carried out using peripheral blood. These receptors were obtained from a man in his sixties or seventies with acute or convalescent COVID-19. Both conserved end residues are part of each CDR3. A D gene is named only where the DNA matches it firmly. Part of the rows lack a size; the others show once, few, many or a class for expanded clones.

d_gene: TRBD1; abundance: -; v_gene: TRBV11-2; j_gene: TRBJ1-3; CDR3aa: CASSLTGYSGNTIYF; CDR3nt: TGTGCCAGCAGCTTGACAGGGTACTCTGGAAACACCATATATTTT
d_gene: -; abundance: once; v_gene: TRBV5-6; j_gene: TRBJ2-7; CDR3aa: CASSLGHSYEQYF; CDR3nt: TGTGCCAGCAGCTTGGGACACTCCTACGAGCAGTACTTC
d_gene: TRBD1; abundance: -; v_gene: TRBV23-1; j_gene: TRBJ2-5; CDR3aa: CASSPTDRAPASYQETQYF; CDR3nt: TGCGCCAGCAGTCCCACCGACAGGGCACCTGCCTCCTACCAAGAGACCCAGTACTTC
d_gene: -; abundance: once; v_gene: TRBV7-2; j_gene: TRBJ2-2; CDR3aa: CASSANSGATGELFF; CDR3nt: TGTGCCAGCAGCGCCAACTCAGGGGCCACCGGGGAGCTGTTTTTT
d_gene: TRBD1; abundance: once; v_gene: TRBV5-1; j_gene: TRBJ1-1; CDR3aa: CASSLSGQGPEAFF; CDR3nt: TGCGCCAGCAGCTTGTCGGGACAGGGACCTGAAGCTTTCTTT
d_gene: -; abundance: once; v_gene: TRBV3-1/TRBV3-2; j_gene: TRBJ1-2; CDR3aa: CASSPLDRGRGYTF; CDR3nt: TGTGCCAGCAGCCCCCTGGATAGGGGGAGAGGCTACACCTTC
d_gene: TRBD1; abundance: -; v_gene: TRBV14; j_gene: TRBJ2-7; CDR3aa: CASSPRQGISEQYF; CDR3nt: TGTGCCAGCAGCCCCAGACAGGGCATTTCCGAGCAGTACTTC
d_gene: -; abundance: once; v_gene: TRBV5-1; j_gene: TRBJ1-6; CDR3aa: CASSSDTHNSPLHF; CDR3nt: TGCGCCAGCAGCTCGGACACCCATAATTCACCCCTCCACTTT
d_gene: -; abundance: few; v_gene: TRBV5-4; j_gene: TRBJ1-4; CDR3aa: CASGLGANEKLFF; CDR3nt: TGTGCCAGCGGTCTAGGAGCGAATGAAAAACTGTTTTTT
d_gene: TRBD1; abundance: -; v_gene: TRBV30; j_gene: TRBJ1-4; CDR3aa: CAWSSRGDEKLFF; CDR3nt: TGTGCCTGGAGTTCCAGGGGGGATGAAAAACTGTTTTTT
d_gene: TRBD1; abundance: few; v_gene: TRBV15; j_gene: TRBJ1-2; CDR3aa: CATRLGTAFGGYTF; CDR3nt: TGTGCCACCCGTCTCGGGACAGCCTTCGGTGGCTACACCTTC
d_gene: -; abundance: -; v_gene: TRBV2; j_gene: TRBJ1-1; CDR3aa: CASSESPGWEAFF; CDR3nt: TGTGCCAGCAGTGAATCCCCAGGGTGGGAAGCTTTCTTT
d_gene: -; abundance: -; v_gene: TRBV7-7; j_gene: TRBJ2-3; CDR3aa: CASSPKLGQADTQYF; CDR3nt: TGTGCTAGCAGCCCGAAACTCGGCCAGGCAGATACGCAGTATTTT
d_gene: TRBD1; abundance: once; v_gene: TRBV15; j_gene: TRBJ2-1; CDR3aa: CATSDPRDRGLKGQFF; CDR3nt: TGTGCCACCAGCGACCCCCGAGACAGGGGGCTAAAAGGGCAGTTCTTC
d_gene: TRBD1; abundance: -; v_gene: TRBV28; j_gene: TRBJ1-2; CDR3aa: CASSFPRGPSQTPPEFYYGYTF; CDR3nt: TGTGCCAGCAGTTTTCCTAGGGGGCCGAGCCAAACTCCGCCGGAATTTTACTATGGCTACACCTTC
d_gene: TRBD2; abundance: -; v_gene: TRBV7-2; j_gene: TRBJ2-3; CDR3aa: CASSFSGTSTDTQYF; CDR3nt: TGTGCCAGCAGCTTTAGCGGGACTAGCACAGATACGCAGTATTTT
d_gene: TRBD1; abundance: -; v_gene: TRBV19; j_gene: TRBJ1-5; CDR3aa: CASDDGPDRWNQPQHF; CDR3nt: TGTGCCAGTGATGACGGTCCGGACAGGTGGAATCAGCCCCAGCATTTT
d_gene: TRBD2; abundance: -; v_gene: TRBV30; j_gene: TRBJ2-3; CDR3aa: CAWSPGLAGLTDTQYF; CDR3nt: TGTGCCTGGTCCCCGGGACTAGCGGGACTGACAGATACGCAGTATTTT
d_gene: -; abundance: few; v_gene: TRBV28; j_gene: TRBJ2-1; CDR3aa: CASVEGGAPYNEQFF; CDR3nt: TGTGCCAGCGTTGAGGGGGGGGCTCCCTACAATGAGCAGTTCTTC
d_gene: TRBD2; abundance: few; v_gene: TRBV4-1; j_gene: TRBJ2-3; CDR3aa: CASSQEGDYTDTQYF; CDR3nt: TGCGCCAGCAGCCAAGAGGGGGACTACACAGATACGCAGTATTTT
d_gene: -; abundance: -; v_gene: TRBV5-1; j_gene: TRBJ2-3; CDR3aa: CASSLLGYTDTQYF; CDR3nt: TGCGCCAGCAGCTTACTGGGCTACACAGATACGCAGTATTTT
d_gene: -; abundance: -; v_gene: TRBV30; j_gene: TRBJ2-7; CDR3aa: CAWSVSAASGEQYF; CDR3nt: TGTGCCTGGAGTGTAAGCGCGGCTTCGGGCGAGCAGTACTTC
d_gene: -; abundance: -; v_gene: TRBV7-2; j_gene: TRBJ2-7; CDR3aa: CASSFQTGEGEQYF; CDR3nt: TGTGCCAGCAGCTTCCAGACAGGGGAGGGCGAGCAGTACTTC
d_gene: TRBD2; abundance: -; v_gene: TRBV6-2/TRBV6-3; j_gene: TRBJ2-7; CDR3aa: CASSYSGTSGYEQYF; CDR3nt: TGTGCCAGCAGTTACAGTGGGACTAGCGGCTACGAGCAGTACTTC
d_gene: -; abundance: once; v_gene: TRBV12-3/TRBV12-4; j_gene: TRBJ1-2; CDR3aa: CASSDISNYGYTF; CDR3nt: TGTGCCAGCAGTGACATTTCTAACTATGGCTACACCTTC
d_gene: TRBD2; abundance: once; v_gene: TRBV19; j_gene: TRBJ2-4; CDR3aa: CASSGASSGTSGRASLAKNIQYF; CDR3nt: TGTGCCAGTAGTGGGGCCTCTTCCGGGACTAGCGGGAGGGCCAGCCTAGCCAAAAACATTCAGTACTTC
d_gene: TRBD2; abundance: -; v_gene: TRBV5-8; j_gene: TRBJ2-1; CDR3aa: CASSLGPGTSGRALEQFF; CDR3nt: TGTGCCAGCAGCTTGGGTCCCGGGACTAGCGGGAGGGCCCTTGAGCAGTTCTTC
d_gene: -; abundance: -; v_gene: TRBV18; j_gene: TRBJ1-6; CDR3aa: CASSPGANSPLHF; CDR3nt: TGTGCCAGCTCACCAGGGGCTAATTCACCCCTCCACTTT
d_gene: -; abundance: few; v_gene: TRBV24-1; j_gene: TRBJ1-2; CDR3aa: CATSRGTSLGYTF; CDR3nt: TGTGCCACTTCCAGGGGTACATCTTTGGGCTACACCTTC
d_gene: -; abundance: -; v_gene: TRBV19; j_gene: TRBJ2-3; CDR3aa: CASSTTAGRGWGTDTQYF; CDR3nt: TGTGCCAGTAGTACCACTGCGGGCAGGGGATGGGGCACAGATACGCAGTATTTT
d_gene: -; abundance: -; v_gene: TRBV11-2; j_gene: TRBJ2-1; CDR3aa: CASSTHRSSYNEQFF; CDR3nt: TGTGCCAGCAGCACCCACAGGAGCTCCTACAATGAGCAGTTCTTC
d_gene: -; abundance: -; v_gene: TRBV28; j_gene: TRBJ1-2; CDR3aa: CASSSPRYPQRGYTF; CDR3nt: TGTGCCAGCAGTTCCCCCAGGTATCCTCAACGGGGCTACACCTTC